What follows is one TCR beta chain and its context. What it recognizes is unknown. Libraries were prepared by immunoSEQ multiplex PCR; TCRdb keeps only in-frame clonotypes and omits some of them. The repertoire consists of tens of thousands of clones, with 95% occurring once and the leading ten covering approximately 0.94%. The sample comes from a study of T cell clonotyping in hematopoietic cell transplantation. Study results and limitations: CD4 and CD8 repertoire contributions could not be separated without sorting. Pathologically expanded recipient clonotypes increased progressively from day 30 to day 180 as diversity fell.

CDR3 length: 12 residues. The V gene's germline CDR1 is LNHDA and CDR2 SQIVND (reference sequence). With 9 bases removed from V and 2 bases from J, the gap between germline ends came to 8 bases. Source material: peripheral blood mononuclear cells. The sequence was obtained from a man in his thirties or forties in good health. Some clones in this sample may be carry-over from other donors' samples. V gene TRBV19 combines with J gene TRBJ1-3; D may be TRBD1 (6 bases). CDR3 coding DNA: TGTGCCAGCCACAGGGCTGGAAACACCATATATTTT. Its translation is CASHRAGNTIYF.